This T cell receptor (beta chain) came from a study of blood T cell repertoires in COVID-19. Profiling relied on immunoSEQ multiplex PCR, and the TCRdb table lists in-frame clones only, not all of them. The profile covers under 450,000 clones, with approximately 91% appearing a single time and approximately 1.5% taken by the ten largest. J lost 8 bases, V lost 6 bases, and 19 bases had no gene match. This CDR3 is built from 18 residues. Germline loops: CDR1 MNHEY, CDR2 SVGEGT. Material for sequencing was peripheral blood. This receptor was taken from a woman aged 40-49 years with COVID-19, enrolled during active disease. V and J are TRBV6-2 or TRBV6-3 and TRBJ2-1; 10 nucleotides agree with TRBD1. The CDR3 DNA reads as TGTGCCAGCAGCCAGCCCCGCGGGGAGACAGGGGGCGTCTATGAGCAGTTCTTC. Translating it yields CASSQPRGETGGVYEQFF.